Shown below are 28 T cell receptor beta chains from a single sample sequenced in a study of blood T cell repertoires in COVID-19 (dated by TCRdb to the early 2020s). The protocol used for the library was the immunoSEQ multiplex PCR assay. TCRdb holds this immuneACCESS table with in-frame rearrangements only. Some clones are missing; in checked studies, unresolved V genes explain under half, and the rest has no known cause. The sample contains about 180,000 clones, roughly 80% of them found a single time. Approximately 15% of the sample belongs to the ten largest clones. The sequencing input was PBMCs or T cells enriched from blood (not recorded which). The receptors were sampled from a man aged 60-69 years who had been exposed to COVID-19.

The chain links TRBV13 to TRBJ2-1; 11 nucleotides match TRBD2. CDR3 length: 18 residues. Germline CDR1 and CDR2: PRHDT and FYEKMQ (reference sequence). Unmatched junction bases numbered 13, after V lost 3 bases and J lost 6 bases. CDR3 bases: TGTGCCAGCAGCTTGGGTCCCATCTCTAGCGGGAGGCCCAATGAGCAGTTCTTC. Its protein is CASSLGPISSGRPNEQFF.

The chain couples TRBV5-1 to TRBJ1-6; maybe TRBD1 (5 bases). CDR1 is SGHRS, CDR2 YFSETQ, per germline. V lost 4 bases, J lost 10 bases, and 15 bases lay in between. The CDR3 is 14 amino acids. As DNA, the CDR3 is TGCGCCAGCAGCCCCTTAGGGGCAACATCACCCCTCCACTTT. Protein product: CASSPLGATSPLHF. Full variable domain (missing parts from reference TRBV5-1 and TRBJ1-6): KAGVTQTPRYLIKTRGQQVTLSCSPISGHRSVSWYQQTPGQGLQFLFEYFSETQRNKGNFPGRFSGRQFSNSRSEMNVSTLELGDSALYLCASSPLGATSPLHFGNGTRLTVT.

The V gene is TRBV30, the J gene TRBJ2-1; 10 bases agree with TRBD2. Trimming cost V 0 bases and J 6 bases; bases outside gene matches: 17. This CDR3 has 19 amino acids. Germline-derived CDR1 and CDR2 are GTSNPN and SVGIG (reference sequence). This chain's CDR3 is CAWSVRLGLAGVGPNEQFF. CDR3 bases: TGTGCCTGGAGTGTAAGGTTGGGGCTAGCGGGAGTAGGGCCCAATGAGCAGTTCTTC.

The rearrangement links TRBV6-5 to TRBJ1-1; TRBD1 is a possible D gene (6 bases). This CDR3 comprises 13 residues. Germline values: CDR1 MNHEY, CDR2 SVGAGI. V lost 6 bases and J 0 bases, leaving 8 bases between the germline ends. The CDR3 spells CASRRTVNTEAFF. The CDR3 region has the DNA TGTGCCAGCAGGAGGACAGTGAACACTGAAGCTTTCTTT.

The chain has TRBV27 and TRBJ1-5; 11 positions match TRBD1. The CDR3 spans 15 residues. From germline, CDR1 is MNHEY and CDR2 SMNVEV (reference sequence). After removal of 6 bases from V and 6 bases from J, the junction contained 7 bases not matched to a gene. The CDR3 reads CASRIGQGAGQPQHF. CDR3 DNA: TGTGCCAGCAGAATAGGACAGGGGGCCGGTCAGCCCCAGCATTTT.

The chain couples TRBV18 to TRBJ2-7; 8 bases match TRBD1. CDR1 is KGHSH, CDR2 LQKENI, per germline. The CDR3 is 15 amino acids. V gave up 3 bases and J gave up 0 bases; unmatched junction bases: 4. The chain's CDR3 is CASSPYRGTSYEQYF. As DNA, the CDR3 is TGTGCCAGCTCACCCTACAGGGGGACCTCCTACGAGCAGTACTTC.

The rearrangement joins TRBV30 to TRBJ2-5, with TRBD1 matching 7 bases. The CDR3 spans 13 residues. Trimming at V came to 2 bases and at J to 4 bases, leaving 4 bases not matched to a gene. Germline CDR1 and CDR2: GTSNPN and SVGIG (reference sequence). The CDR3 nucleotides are TGTGCCTGGAGTCAAAACAGGGGAGAGACCCAGTACTTC. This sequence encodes CAWSQNRGETQYF.

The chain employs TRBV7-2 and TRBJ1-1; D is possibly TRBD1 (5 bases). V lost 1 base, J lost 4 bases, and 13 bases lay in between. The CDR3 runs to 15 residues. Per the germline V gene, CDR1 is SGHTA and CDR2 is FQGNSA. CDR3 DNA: TGTGCCAGCAGCTTAGGGGGCAGGGTACGCACTGAAGCTTTCTTT. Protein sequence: CASSLGGRVRTEAFF.

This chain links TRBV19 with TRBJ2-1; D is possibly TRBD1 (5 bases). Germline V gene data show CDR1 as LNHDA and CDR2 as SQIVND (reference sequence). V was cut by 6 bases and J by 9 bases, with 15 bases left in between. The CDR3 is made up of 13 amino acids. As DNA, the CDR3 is TGTGCCAGTAGCTTGGGGCTAGTTGGTGAGCAGTTCTTC. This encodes CASSLGLVGEQFF.

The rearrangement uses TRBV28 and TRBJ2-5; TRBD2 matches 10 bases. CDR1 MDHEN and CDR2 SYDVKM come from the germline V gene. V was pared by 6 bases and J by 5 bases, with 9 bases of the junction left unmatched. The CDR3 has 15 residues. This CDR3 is CASSLAGDWAETQYF. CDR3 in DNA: TGTGCCAGCAGCCTAGCGGGAGATTGGGCGGAGACCCAGTACTTC. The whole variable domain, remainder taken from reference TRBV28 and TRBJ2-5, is DVKVTQSSRYLVKRTGEKVFLECVQDMDHENMFWYRQDPGLGLRLIYFSYDVKMKEKGDIPEGYSVSREKKERFSLILESASTNQTSMYLCASSLAGDWAETQYFGPGTRLLVL.

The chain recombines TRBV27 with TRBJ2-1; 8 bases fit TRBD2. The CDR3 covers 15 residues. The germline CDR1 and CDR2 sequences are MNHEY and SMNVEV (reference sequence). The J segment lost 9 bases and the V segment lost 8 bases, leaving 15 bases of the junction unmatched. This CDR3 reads CASWGPGGNFGEQFF. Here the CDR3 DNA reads TGTGCCAGCTGGGGCCCGGGAGGGAACTTTGGTGAGCAGTTCTTC.

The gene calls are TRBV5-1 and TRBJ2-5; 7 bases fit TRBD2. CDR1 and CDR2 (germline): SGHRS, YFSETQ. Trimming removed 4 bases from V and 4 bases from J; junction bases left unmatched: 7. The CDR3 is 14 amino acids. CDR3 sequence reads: CASSPPGLGETQYF. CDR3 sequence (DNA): TGCGCCAGCAGCCCTCCCGGACTAGGAGAGACCCAGTACTTC.

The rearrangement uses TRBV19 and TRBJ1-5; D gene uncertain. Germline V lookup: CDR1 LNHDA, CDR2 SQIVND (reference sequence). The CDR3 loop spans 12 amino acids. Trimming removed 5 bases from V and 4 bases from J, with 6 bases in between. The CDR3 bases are TGTGCCAGTAGTCCTAGGAATCAGCCCCAGCATTTT. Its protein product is CASSPRNQPQHF.

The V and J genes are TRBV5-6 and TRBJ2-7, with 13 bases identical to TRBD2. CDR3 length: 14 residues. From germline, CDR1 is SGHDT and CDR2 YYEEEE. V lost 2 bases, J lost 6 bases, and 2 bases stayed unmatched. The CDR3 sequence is CASSFRTSGSEQYF. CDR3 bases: TGTGCCAGCAGCTTCCGGACTAGCGGGAGCGAGCAGTACTTC.

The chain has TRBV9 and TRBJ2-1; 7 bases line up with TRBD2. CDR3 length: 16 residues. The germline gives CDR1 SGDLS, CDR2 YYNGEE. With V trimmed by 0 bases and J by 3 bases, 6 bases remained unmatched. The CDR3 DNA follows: TGTGCCAGCAGCGTAGTAGCGGGTTCTTACTACAATGAGCAGTTCTTC. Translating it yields CASSVVAGSYYNEQFF.

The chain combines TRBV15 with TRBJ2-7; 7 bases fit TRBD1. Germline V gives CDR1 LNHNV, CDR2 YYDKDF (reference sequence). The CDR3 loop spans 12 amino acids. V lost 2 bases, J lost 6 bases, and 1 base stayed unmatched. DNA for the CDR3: TGTGCCACCAGCAGAACAGGGGTCGAGCAGTACTTC. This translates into CATSRTGVEQYF.

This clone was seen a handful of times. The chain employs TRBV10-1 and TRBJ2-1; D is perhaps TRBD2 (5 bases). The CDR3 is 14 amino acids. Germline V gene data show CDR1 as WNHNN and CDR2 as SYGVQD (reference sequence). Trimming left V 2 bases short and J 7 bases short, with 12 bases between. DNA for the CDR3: TGCGCCAGCAGTGAGGAGGGCAGGAAGAATGAGCAGTTCTTC. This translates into CASSEEGRKNEQFF.

The DNA of the CDR3 is TGTGCCAGCAGTAGAGGACTGGCGGTCTCTGGAAACACCATATATTTT. Residues: CASSRGLAVSGNTIYF. The chain is built from TRBV2 and TRBJ1-3; D is ambiguous. The germline V and J ends were trimmed by 5 bases and 0 bases, with 14 bases remaining between them. The CDR3 totals 16 residues. The V gene's germline CDR1 is SNHLY and CDR2 FYNNEI.

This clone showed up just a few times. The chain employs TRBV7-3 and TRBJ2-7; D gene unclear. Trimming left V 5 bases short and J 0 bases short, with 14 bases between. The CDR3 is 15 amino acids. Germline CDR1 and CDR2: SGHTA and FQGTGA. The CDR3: CASSPERSGSYEQYF. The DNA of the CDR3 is TGTGCCAGCAGCCCCGAAAGGAGTGGCTCCTACGAGCAGTACTTC.

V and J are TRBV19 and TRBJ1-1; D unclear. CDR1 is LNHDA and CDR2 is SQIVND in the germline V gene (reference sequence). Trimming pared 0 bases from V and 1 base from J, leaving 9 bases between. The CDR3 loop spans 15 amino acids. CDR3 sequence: CASSIDAGANTEAFF. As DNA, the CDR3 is TGTGCCAGTAGTATAGACGCAGGCGCGAACACTGAAGCTTTCTTT.

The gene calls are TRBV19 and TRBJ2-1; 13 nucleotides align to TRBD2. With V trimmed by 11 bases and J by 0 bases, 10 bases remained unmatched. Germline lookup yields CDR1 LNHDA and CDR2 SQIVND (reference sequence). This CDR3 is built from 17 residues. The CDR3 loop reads CASTGTSGDSSYNEQFF. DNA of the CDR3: TGTGCCTCAACCGGGACTAGCGGGGACAGCTCCTACAATGAGCAGTTCTTC.

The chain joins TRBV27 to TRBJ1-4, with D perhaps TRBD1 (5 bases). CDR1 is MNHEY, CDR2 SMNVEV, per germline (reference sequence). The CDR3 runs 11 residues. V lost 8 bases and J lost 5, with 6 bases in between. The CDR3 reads CASRGNEKLFF. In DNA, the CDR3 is TGTGCCAGCCGGGGGAATGAAAAACTGTTTTTT.

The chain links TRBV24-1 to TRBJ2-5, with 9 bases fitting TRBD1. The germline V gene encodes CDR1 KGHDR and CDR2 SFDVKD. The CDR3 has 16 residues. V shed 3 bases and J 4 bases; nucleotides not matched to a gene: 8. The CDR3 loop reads CATSDTPGQGPETQYF. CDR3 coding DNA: TGTGCCACCAGTGATACCCCGGGACAGGGCCCAGAGACCCAGTACTTC.

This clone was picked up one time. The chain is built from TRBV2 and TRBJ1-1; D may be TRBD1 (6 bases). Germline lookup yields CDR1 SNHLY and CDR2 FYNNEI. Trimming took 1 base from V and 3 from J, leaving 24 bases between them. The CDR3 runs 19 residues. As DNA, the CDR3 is TGTGCCAGCAGTGAAGAGGGGGATGCAGGGGACGTCTTTGACACTGAAGCTTTCTTT. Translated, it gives CASSEEGDAGDVFDTEAFF.

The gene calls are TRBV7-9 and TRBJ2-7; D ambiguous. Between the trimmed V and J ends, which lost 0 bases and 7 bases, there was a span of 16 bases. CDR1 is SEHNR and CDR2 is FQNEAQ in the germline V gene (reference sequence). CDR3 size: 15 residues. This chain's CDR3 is CASSLALGGAREQYF. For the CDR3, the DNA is TGTGCCAGCAGCTTAGCGCTAGGCGGAGCTCGAGAGCAGTACTTC.

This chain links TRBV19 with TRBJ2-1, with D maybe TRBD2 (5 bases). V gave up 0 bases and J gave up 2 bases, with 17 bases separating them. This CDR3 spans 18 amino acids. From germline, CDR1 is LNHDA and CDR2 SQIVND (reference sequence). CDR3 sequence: CASSIDLTPRRTYNEQFF. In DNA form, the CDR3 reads TGTGCCAGTAGTATAGATTTGACACCCCGGAGGACCTACAATGAGCAGTTCTTC.

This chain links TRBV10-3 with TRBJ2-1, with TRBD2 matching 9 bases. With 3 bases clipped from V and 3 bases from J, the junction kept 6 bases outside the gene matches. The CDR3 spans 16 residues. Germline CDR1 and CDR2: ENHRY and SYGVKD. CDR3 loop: CAISDNSGRDYNEQFF. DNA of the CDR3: TGTGCCATCAGTGACAATAGCGGGAGAGACTACAATGAGCAGTTCTTC.

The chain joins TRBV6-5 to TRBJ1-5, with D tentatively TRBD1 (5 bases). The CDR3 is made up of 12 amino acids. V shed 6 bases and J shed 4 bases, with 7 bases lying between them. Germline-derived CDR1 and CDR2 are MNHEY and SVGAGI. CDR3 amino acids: CASSRGNQPQHF. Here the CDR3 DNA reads TGTGCCAGCAGCCGGGGGAATCAGCCCCAGCATTTT.